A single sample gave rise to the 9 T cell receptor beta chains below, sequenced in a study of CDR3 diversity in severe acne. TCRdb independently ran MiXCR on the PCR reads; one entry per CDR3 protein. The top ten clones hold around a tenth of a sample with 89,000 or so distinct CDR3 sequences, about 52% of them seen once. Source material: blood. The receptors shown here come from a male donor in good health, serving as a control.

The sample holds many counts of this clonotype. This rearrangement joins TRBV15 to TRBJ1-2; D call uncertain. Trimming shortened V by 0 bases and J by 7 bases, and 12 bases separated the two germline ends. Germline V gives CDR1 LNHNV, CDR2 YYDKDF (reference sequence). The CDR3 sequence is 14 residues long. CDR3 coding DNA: TGTGCCACCAGCAGAGAGTTAGATATTCTTGGCTACACCTTC. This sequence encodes CATSRELDILGYTF.

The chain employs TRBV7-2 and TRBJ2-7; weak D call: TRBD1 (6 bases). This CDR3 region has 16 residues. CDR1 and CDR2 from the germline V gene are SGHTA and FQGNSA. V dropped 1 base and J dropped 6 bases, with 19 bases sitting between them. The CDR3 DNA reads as TGTGCCAGCAGCTTAGGCCAGGGGCGGCCGAACCGCGAGCAGTACTTC. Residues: CASSLGQGRPNREQYF. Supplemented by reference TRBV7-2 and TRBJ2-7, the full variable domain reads GAGVSQSPSNKVTEKGKDVELRCDPISGHTALYWYRQSLGQGLEFLIYFQGNSAPDKSGLPSDRFSAERTGGSVSTLTIQRTQQEDSAVYLCASSLGQGRPNREQYFGPGTRLTVT.

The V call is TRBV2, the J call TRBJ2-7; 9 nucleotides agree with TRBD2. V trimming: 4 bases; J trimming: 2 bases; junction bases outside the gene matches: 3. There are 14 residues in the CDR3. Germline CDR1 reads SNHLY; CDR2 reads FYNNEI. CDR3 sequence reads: CASSGAGGTYEQYF. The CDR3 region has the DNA TGTGCCAGCAGTGGGGCGGGGGGGACCTACGAGCAGTACTTC.

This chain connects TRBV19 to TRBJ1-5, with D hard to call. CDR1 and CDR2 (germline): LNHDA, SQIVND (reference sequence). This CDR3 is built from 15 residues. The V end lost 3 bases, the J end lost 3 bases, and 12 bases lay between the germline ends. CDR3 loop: CASSIREADNQPQHF. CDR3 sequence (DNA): TGTGCCAGTAGTATCCGGGAGGCCGACAATCAGCCCCAGCATTTT.

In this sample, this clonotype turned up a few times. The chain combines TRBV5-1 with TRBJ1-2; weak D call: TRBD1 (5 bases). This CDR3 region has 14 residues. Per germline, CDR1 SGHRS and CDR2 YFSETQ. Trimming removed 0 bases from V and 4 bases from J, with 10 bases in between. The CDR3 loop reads CASSLVGGAYGYTF. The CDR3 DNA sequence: TGCGCCAGCAGCTTGGTTGGAGGGGCCTATGGCTACACCTTC. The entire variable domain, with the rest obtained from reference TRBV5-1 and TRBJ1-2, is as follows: KAGVTQTPRYLIKTRGQQVTLSCSPISGHRSVSWYQQTPGQGLQFLFEYFSETQRNKGNFPGRFSGRQFSNSRSEMNVSTLELGDSALYLCASSLVGGAYGYTFGSGTRLTVV.

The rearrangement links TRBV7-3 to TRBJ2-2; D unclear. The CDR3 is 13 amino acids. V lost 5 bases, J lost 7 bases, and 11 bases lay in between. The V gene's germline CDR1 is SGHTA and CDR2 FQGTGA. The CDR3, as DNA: TGTGCCAGCAGCCCCAGGTTGGTCGGGGAGCTGTTTTTT. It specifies CASSPRLVGELFF. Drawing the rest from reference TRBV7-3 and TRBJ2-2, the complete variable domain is GAGVSQTPSNKVTEKGKYVELRCDPISGHTALYWYRQSLGQGPEFLIYFQGTGAADDSGLPNDRFFAVRPEGSVSTLKIQRTERGDSAVYLCASSPRLVGELFFGEGSRLTVL.

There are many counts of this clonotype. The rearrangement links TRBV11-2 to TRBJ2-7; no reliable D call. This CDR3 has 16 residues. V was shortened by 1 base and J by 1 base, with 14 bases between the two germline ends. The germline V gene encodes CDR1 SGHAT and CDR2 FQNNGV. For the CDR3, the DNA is TGTGCCAGCAGCTTAGGTGGCTCGTCGGTATCCTACGAGCAGTACTTC. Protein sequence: CASSLGGSSVSYEQYF.

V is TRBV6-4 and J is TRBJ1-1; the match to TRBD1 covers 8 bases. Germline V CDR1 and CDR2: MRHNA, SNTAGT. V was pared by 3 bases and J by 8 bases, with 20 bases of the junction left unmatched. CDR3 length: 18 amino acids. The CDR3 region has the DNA TGTGCCAGCAGTGAGGGACAGGACACCGGGGAAAGAGGTCACGAAGCTTTCTTT. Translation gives CASSEGQDTGERGHEAFF.

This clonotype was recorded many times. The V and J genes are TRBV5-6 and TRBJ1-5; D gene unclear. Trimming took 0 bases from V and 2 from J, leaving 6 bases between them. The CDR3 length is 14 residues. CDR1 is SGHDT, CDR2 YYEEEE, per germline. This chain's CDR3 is CASSLGSGNQPQHF. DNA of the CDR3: TGTGCCAGCAGCTTGGGGTCCGGCAATCAGCCCCAGCATTTT.